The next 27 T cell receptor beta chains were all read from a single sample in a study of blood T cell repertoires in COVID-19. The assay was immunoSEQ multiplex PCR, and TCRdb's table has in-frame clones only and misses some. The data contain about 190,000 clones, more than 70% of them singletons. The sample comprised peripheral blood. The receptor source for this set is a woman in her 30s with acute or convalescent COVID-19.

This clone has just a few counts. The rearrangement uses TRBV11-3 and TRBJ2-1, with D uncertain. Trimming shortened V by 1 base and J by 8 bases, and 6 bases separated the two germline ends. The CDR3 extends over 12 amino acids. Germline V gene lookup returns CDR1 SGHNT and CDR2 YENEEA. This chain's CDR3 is CASSLVSDEQFF. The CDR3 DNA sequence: TGTGCCAGCAGCTTAGTTTCGGATGAGCAGTTCTTC. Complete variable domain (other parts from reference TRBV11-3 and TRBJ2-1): EAGVVQSPRYKIIEKKQPVAFWCNPISGHNTLYWYLQNLGQGPELLIRYENEEAVDDSQLPKDRFSAERLKGVDSTLKIQPAELGDSAVYLCASSLVSDEQFFGPGTRLTVL.

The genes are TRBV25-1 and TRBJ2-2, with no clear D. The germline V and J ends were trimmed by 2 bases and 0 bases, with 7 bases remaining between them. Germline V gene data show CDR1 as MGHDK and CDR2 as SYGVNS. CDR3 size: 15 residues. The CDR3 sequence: CASSEVSPNTGELFF. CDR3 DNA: TGTGCCAGCAGTGAAGTCTCTCCGAACACCGGGGAGCTGTTTTTT.

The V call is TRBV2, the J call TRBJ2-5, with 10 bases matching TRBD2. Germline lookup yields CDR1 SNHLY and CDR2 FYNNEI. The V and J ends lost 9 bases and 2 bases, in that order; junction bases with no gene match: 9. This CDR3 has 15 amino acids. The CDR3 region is CASQSGLALQETQYF. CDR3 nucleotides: TGTGCCAGTCAATCGGGACTAGCGCTTCAAGAGACCCAGTACTTC.

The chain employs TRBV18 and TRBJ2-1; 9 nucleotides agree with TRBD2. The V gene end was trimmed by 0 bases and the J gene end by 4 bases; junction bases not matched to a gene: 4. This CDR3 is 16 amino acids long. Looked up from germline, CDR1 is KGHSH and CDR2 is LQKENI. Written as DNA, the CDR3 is TGTGCCAGCTCACCACCGGTGACTAGCGGATACAATGAGCAGTTCTTC. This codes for CASSPPVTSGYNEQFF.

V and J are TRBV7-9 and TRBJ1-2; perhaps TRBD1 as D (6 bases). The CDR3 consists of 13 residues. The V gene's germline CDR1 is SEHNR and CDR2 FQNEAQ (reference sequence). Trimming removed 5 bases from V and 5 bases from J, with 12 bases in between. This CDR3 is CASSPGGGYGYTF. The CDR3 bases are TGTGCCAGCAGCCCTGGGGGCGGATATGGCTACACCTTC.

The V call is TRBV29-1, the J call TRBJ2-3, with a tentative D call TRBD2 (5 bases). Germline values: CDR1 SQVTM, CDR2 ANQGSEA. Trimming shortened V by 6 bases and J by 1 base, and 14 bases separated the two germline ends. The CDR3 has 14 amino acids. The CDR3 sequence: CSVRRNGGTDTQYF. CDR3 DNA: TGCAGCGTCAGACGGAACGGGGGCACAGATACGCAGTATTTT.

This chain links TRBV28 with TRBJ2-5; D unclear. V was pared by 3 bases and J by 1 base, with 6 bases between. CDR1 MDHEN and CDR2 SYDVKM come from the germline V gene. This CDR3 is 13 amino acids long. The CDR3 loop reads CASSLVVQETQYF. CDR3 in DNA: TGTGCCAGCAGTTTGGTAGTCCAAGAGACCCAGTACTTC.

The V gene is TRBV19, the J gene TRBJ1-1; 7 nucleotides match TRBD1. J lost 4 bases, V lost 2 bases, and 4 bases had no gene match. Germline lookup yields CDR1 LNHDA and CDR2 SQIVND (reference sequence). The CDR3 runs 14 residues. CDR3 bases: TGTGCCAGTAGTATATCGAGGACAGGCACTGAAGCTTTCTTT. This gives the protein CASSISRTGTEAFF.

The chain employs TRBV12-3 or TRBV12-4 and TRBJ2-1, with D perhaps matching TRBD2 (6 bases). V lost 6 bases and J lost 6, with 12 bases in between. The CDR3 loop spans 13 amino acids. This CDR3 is CASRLSGGNEQFF. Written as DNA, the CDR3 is TGTGCCAGCAGATTATCCGGGGGCAATGAGCAGTTCTTC.

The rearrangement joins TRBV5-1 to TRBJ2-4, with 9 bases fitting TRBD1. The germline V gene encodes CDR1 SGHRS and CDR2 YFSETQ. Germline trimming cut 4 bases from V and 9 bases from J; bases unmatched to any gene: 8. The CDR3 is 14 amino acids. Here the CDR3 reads CASSPRTGERIQYF. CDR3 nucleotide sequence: TGCGCCAGCAGCCCCCGGACAGGGGAACGCATTCAGTACTTC.

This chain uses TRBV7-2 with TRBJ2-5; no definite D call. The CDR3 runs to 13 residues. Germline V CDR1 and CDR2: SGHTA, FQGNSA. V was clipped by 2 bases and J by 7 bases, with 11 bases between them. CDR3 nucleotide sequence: TGTGCCAGCAGCTTAACCCTTCTCGGGACCCAGTACTTC. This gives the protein CASSLTLLGTQYF.

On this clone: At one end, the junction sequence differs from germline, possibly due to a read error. The CDR3 DNA sequence: TGTGCCAGCAGTTTAGGACAGCCAAACAATGAGCAGTTCTTC. Its protein product is CASSLGQPNNEQFF. The chain carries TRBV7-9 and TRBJ2-1; D is possibly TRBD1 (6 bases). The germline gives CDR1 SEHNR, CDR2 FQNEAQ (reference sequence). This CDR3 spans 14 amino acids.

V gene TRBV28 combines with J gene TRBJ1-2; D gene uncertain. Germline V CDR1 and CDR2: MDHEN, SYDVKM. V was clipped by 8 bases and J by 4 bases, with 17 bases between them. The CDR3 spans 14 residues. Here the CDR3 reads CASQNGLSIYGYTF. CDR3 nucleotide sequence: TGTGCCAGCCAGAATGGACTATCGATCTATGGCTACACCTTC.

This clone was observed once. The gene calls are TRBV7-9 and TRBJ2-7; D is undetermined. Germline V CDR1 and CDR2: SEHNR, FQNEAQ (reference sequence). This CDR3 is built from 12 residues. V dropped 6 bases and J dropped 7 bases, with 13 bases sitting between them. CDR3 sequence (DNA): TGTGCCAGCAGTGTAGGCGTCGGGGAGCAGTACTTC. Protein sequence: CASSVGVGEQYF.

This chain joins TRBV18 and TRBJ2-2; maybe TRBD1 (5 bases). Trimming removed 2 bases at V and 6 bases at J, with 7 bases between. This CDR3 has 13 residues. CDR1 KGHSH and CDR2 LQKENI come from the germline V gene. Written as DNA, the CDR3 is TGTGCCAGCTCACCAGGGGCTTCCGGGGAGCTGTTTTTT. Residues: CASSPGASGELFF.

The CDR3 here is CASSLGGSSPLHF. DNA for the CDR3: TGCGCCAGCAGCTTGGGCGGCAGCTCACCCCTCCACTTT. The chain employs TRBV5-1 and TRBJ1-6; D uncertain. This CDR3 has 13 amino acids. Germline V gene data show CDR1 as SGHRS and CDR2 as YFSETQ. The germline V and J ends were trimmed by 0 bases and 10 bases, with 8 bases remaining between them.

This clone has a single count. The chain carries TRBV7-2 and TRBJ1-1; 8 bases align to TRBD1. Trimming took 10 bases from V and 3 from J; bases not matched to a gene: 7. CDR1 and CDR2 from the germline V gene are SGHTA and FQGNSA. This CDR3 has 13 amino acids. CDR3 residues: CATSGGFYTEAFF. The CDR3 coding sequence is TGTGCCACCTCAGGGGGCTTTTACACTGAAGCTTTCTTT.

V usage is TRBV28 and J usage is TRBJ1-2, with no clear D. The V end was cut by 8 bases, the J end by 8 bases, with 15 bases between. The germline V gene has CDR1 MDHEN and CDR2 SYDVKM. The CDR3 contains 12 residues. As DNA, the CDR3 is TGTGCCAGCTCCCCGTTTGAGGGCGGCTACACCTTC. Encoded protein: CASSPFEGGYTF.

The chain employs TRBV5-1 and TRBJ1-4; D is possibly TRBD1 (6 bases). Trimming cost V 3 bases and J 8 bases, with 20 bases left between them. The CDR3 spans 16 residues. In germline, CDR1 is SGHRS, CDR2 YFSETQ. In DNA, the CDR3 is TGCGCCAGCAGCTCCGACGCAGGGGTCTCAGGGGAAAAACTGTTTTTT. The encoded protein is CASSSDAGVSGEKLFF.

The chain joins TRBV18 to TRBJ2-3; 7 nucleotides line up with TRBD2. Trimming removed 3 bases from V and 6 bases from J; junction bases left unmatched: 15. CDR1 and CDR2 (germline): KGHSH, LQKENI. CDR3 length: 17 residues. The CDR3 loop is CASSPQRGSISVDTQYF. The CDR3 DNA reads TGTGCCAGCTCACCCCAGCGGGGCTCGATAAGCGTCGATACGCAGTATTTT.

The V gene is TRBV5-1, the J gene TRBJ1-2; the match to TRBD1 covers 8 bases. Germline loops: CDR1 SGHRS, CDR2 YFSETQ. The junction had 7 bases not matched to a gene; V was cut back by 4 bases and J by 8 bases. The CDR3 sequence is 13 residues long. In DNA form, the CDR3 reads TGCGCCAGCAGCGAGGACAGGGCTGGGGGCTACACCTTC. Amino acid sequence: CASSEDRAGGYTF.

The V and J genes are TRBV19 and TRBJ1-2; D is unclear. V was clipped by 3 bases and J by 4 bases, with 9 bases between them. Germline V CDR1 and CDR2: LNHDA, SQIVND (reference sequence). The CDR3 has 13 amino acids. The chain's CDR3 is CASSIRNGYGYTF. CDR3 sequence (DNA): TGTGCCAGTAGTATTCGAAACGGCTATGGCTACACCTTC. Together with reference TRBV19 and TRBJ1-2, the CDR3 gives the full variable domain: DGGITQSPKYLFRKEGQNVTLSCEQNLNHDAMYWYRQDPGQGLRLIYYSQIVNDFQKGDIAEGYSVSREKKESFPLTVTSAQKNPTAFYLCASSIRNGYGYTFGSGTRLTVV.

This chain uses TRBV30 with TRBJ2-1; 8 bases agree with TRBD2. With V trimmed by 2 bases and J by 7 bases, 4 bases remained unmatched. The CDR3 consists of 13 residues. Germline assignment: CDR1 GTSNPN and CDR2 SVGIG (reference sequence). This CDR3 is CAWSSGRGNEQFF. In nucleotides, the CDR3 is TGTGCCTGGAGTAGCGGGAGAGGGAATGAGCAGTTCTTC.

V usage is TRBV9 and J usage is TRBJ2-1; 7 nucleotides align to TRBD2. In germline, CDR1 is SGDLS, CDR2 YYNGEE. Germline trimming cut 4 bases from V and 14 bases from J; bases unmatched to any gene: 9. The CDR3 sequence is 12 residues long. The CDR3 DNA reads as TGTGCCAGCAGCTCCGCGGGCGGGGGAGAGTTCTTC. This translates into CASSSAGGGEFF.

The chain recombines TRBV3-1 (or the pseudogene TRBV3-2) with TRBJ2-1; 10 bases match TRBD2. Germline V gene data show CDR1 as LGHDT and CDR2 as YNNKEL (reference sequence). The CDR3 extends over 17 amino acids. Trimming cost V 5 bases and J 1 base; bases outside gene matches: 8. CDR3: CASSGPQREGSYNEQFF. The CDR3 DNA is TGTGCCAGCAGCGGCCCCCAGCGGGAGGGTTCCTACAATGAGCAGTTCTTC.

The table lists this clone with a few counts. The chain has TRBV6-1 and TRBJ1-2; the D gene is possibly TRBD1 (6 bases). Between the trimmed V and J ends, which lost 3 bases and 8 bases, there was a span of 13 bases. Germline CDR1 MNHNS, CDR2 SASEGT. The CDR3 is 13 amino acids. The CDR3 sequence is CASSEAGERGYTF. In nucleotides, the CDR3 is TGTGCCAGCAGTGAGGCAGGGGAGCGGGGCTACACCTTC.

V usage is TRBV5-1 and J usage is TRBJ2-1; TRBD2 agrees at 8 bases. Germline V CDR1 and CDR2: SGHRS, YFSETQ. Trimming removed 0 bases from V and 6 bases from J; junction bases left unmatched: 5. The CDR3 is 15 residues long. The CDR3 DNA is TGCGCCAGCAGCTTGGGGGCGGGAGGACTCAATGAGCAGTTCTTC. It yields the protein CASSLGAGGLNEQFF.